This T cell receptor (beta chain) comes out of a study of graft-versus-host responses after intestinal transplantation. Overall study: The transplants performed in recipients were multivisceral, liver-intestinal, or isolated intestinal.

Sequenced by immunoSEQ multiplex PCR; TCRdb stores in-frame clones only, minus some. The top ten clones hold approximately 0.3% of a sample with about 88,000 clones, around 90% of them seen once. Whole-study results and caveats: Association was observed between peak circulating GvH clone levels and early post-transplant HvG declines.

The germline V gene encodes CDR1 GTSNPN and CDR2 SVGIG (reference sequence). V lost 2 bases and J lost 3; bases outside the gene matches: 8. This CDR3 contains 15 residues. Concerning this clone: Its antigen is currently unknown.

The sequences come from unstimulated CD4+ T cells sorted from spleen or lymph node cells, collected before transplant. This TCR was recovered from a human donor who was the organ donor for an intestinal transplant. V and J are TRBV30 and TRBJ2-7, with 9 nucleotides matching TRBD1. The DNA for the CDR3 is TGTGCCTGGAGTCGTGCCGGGACAGGGAGCTACGAGCAGTACTTC. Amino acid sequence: CAWSRAGTGSYEQYF.